This T cell receptor (beta chain) emerged from a study of shared clonotypes between healthy human individuals. Study-level background: For every donor, three CD4 naive, three CD4 memory, two CD8 naive and one CD8 memory plates were used.

Study observations and caveats: Richness estimates generally favored naive over memory subsets.

Naive-designated CD8 cells lacked CD45RO, were positively enriched for CCR7, and omitted terminally differentiated effector memory CD45RA+ cells. There were only Caucasian adults among the donors, and all lived in Nashville, Tennessee. Trimming removed 4 bases at V and 4 bases at J, with 11 bases between. The germline V gene encodes CDR1 SGHTS and CDR2 YDEGEE. CDR3 length: 13 amino acids. Concerning this clone itself: The target antigen is unknown.

Deep-level settings were used for running the assay. Profiling relied on immunoSEQ multiplex PCR, and the TCRdb table lists in-frame clones only, not all of them. The sample yields about 2.2 million clones, around 93% seen once. The receptor's source is a man between 18 and 29 years old in good health. Some clones in this sample may be carry-over from other donors' samples. The sequenced sample was naive CD8+ T cells from PBMCs. This chain uses TRBV5-8 with TRBJ1-2; D is undetermined. The DNA of the CDR3 is TGTGCCAGCAGCCTGGACGGGTTCTATGGCTACACCTTC. Encoded protein: CASSLDGFYGYTF.